Below are 27 T cell receptor beta chains sequenced from a single sample in a study of PD-L1 blockade in urothelial cancer. Time point in this sample: pretreatment peripheral blood. Profiling relied on immunoSEQ multiplex PCR, and the TCRdb table lists in-frame clones only, not all of them. The sample holds fewer than 50,000 clones; around nine tenths are singletons and the top ten take approximately 25%. Source: PBMCs, taken around atezolizumab (anti-PD-L1) treatment. Source of these receptors: a donor over 35 with urothelial cancer.

The CDR3 region is CASSPGTSGRGNEQFF. CDR3 DNA sequence: TGTGCCAGCAGCCCCGGGACTAGCGGGAGGGGTAATGAGCAGTTCTTC. The V and J genes are TRBV7-9 and TRBJ2-1; 16 nucleotides match TRBD2. Germline V CDR1 and CDR2: SEHNR, FQNEAQ (reference sequence). This CDR3 has 16 residues. V was pared by 5 bases and J by 7 bases, with 5 bases of the junction left unmatched.

The rearrangement uses TRBV11-1 and TRBJ2-4, with a weak D call TRBD1 (5 bases). V shed 1 base and J shed 7 bases, with 17 bases lying between them. Germline V gene sequence: CDR1 SGHAT, CDR2 FQDESV (reference sequence). The CDR3 has 16 residues. In DNA, the CDR3 is TGTGCCAGCAGCTTAGGTGCTGGCGAAGGGGCGAACATTCAGTACTTC. Translated, it gives CASSLGAGEGANIQYF.

This chain joins TRBV6-5 and TRBJ2-1; 11 bases map to TRBD2. Germline loops: CDR1 MNHEY, CDR2 SVGAGI. This CDR3 contains 15 residues. V was clipped by 2 bases and J by 10 bases; unmatched bases: 7. CDR3 nucleotide sequence: TGTGCCAGCAGTTACGTCCTAGCGGGAGGACGGGAGCAGTTCTTC. This codes for CASSYVLAGGREQFF.

This chain joins TRBV7-2 and TRBJ1-3; TRBD1 agrees at 7 bases. In germline, CDR1 is SGHTA, CDR2 FQGNSA. J gave up 1 base and V 3 bases, and 6 bases lay outside the gene matches. The CDR3 is 16 residues long. CDR3 in DNA: TGTGCCAGCAGCTTGGGGACAGCCCTTTCTGGAAACACCATATATTTT. Its protein product is CASSLGTALSGNTIYF.

In its sample, this clone was seen a few times. The rearrangement joins TRBV5-8 to TRBJ2-1; D unresolved. Trimming pared 0 bases from V and 0 bases from J, leaving 10 bases between. Looked up from germline, CDR1 is SGHTS and CDR2 is YDEGEE. The CDR3 is 16 residues long. CDR3 coding DNA: TGTGCCAGCAGCTTGGTCCCGTCGAGCTCCTACAATGAGCAGTTCTTC. Protein sequence: CASSLVPSSSYNEQFF. Supplemented by reference TRBV5-8 and TRBJ2-1, the full variable domain reads EAGVTQSPTHLIKTRGQQATLRCSPISGHTSVYWYQQALGLGLQFLLWYDEGEERNRGNFPPRFSGRQFPNYSSELNVNALELEDSALYLCASSLVPSSSYNEQFFGPGTRLTVL.

The genes are TRBV7-9 and TRBJ2-5; TRBD2 might be the D (7 bases). This CDR3 region has 15 residues. CDR1 is SEHNR and CDR2 is FQNEAQ in the germline V gene (reference sequence). V dropped 3 bases and J dropped 2 bases, with 13 bases sitting between them. CDR3 sequence: CASSFFGGLQETQYF. CDR3 DNA: TGTGCCAGCAGCTTCTTCGGGGGGCTTCAAGAGACCCAGTACTTC.

This clone was recorded once. The chain is built from TRBV5-1 and TRBJ1-4; D might be TRBD1 (5 bases). The germline CDR1 and CDR2 sequences are SGHRS and YFSETQ. The CDR3 runs 16 residues. Trimming left V 0 bases short and J 3 bases short, with 12 bases between. CDR3 DNA sequence: TGCGCCAGCAGCTTGGGGCAGGGCATCGCTAATGAAAAACTGTTTTTT. It is translated as CASSLGQGIANEKLFF.

DNA for the CDR3: TGCAGCGCTCGGACAGGGTCTAACTATGGCTACACCTTC. Translation gives CSARTGSNYGYTF. The chain recombines TRBV29-1 with TRBJ1-2, with TRBD1 matching over 8 bases. V gave up 7 bases and J gave up 0 bases; unmatched junction bases: 4. This CDR3 has 13 residues. Per germline, CDR1 SQVTM and CDR2 ANQGSEA.

V gene TRBV5-8 combines with J gene TRBJ2-1, with D perhaps TRBD1 (6 bases). V was trimmed by 2 bases and J by 3 bases, leaving 9 bases between them. This CDR3 spans 14 amino acids. Germline assignment: CDR1 SGHTS and CDR2 YDEGEE. This CDR3 reads CASSFGGSYNEQFF. CDR3 nucleotide sequence: TGTGCCAGCAGCTTTGGGGGCAGCTACAATGAGCAGTTCTTC.

This clone was counted once. The chain couples TRBV9 to TRBJ2-1; 8 bases fit TRBD2. The CDR3 is 15 amino acids. The V gene's germline CDR1 is SGDLS and CDR2 YYNGEE. The trim removed 2 bases at V and 5 bases at J, leaving 6 bases unmatched. The CDR3 sequence is CASSVGGGPNNEQFF. DNA of the CDR3: TGTGCCAGCAGCGTCGGGGGGGGTCCGAACAATGAGCAGTTCTTC.

The DNA for the CDR3 is TGCGCCAGCAGCCAGCAAACAGTCCCTCTCGCCTATGGCTACACCTTC. Its protein is CASSQQTVPLAYGYTF. The chain couples TRBV4-1 to TRBJ1-2; D unclear. Germline assignment: CDR1 MGHRA and CDR2 YSYEKL. Trimming removed 3 bases at V and 4 bases at J, with 18 bases between. The CDR3 sequence is 16 residues long.

J is TRBJ2-7 and V is TRBV7-3, with 10 bases lining up with TRBD2. J gave up 3 bases and V 0 bases, and 2 bases lay outside the gene matches. CDR1 and CDR2 (germline): SGHTA, FQGTGA. The CDR3 contains 15 residues. This CDR3 is CASSLTASGSYEQYF. The CDR3 DNA follows: TGTGCCAGCAGCTTAACGGCTAGCGGGAGCTACGAGCAGTACTTC.

This chain uses TRBV5-1 with TRBJ2-1, with D perhaps TRBD1 (5 bases). Trimming removed 0 bases from V and 2 bases from J, with 9 bases in between. Germline V gene lookup returns CDR1 SGHRS and CDR2 YFSETQ. The length of the CDR3 is 15 residues. CDR3 region: CASSLAAGTYNEQFF. The CDR3 region has the DNA TGCGCCAGCAGCTTGGCGGCAGGGACCTACAATGAGCAGTTCTTC.

This rearrangement joins TRBV29-1 to TRBJ2-1; weak D call: TRBD2 (7 bases). Between the trimmed V and J ends, which lost 3 bases and 7 bases, there was a span of 19 bases. This CDR3 spans 15 amino acids. Germline V gene sequence: CDR1 SQVTM, CDR2 ANQGSEA. This CDR3 reads CSVDVLGGRGNEQFF. CDR3 in DNA: TGCAGCGTTGACGTTTTGGGGGGGCGCGGGAATGAGCAGTTCTTC.

V is TRBV30 and J is TRBJ1-2; 9 bases fit TRBD1. This CDR3 is 14 amino acids long. Germline CDR1 GTSNPN, CDR2 SVGIG (reference sequence). V shed 4 bases, J shed 4 bases, and the junction held 7 bases outside the gene matches. CDR3 protein: CAWNPGQGVYGYTF. The CDR3 DNA sequence: TGTGCCTGGAATCCGGGACAGGGAGTCTATGGCTACACCTTC. The full variable domain, in which reference TRBV30 and TRBJ1-2 provide the parts outside the CDR3, is SQTIHQWPATLVQPVGSPLSLECTVEGTSNPNLYWYRQAAGRGLQLLFYSVGIGQISSEVPQNLSASRPQDRQFILSSKKLLLSDSGFYLCAWNPGQGVYGYTFGSGTRLTVV.

The chain has TRBV6-1 and TRBJ2-1; no firm D call. V gave up 4 bases and J gave up 12 bases, with 13 bases separating them. Germline CDR1 and CDR2: MNHNS and SASEGT. The CDR3 has 12 amino acids. The CDR3 reads CASSGWVGWQFF. Here the CDR3 DNA reads TGTGCCAGCAGTGGTTGGGTGGGCTGGCAGTTCTTC.

The rearrangement uses TRBV4-2 and TRBJ1-1, with D hard to call. This CDR3 contains 15 residues. CDR1 LGHNA and CDR2 YNFKEQ come from the germline V gene. Trimming took 1 base from V and 5 from J, leaving 14 bases between them. CDR3 sequence reads: CASSQGEGLRTEAFF. CDR3 nucleotide sequence: TGTGCCAGCAGCCAAGGGGAGGGCCTTCGGACTGAAGCTTTCTTT.

The chain employs TRBV28 and TRBJ2-5; tentatively, D is TRBD1 (5 bases). Germline V CDR1 and CDR2: MDHEN, SYDVKM. This CDR3 comprises 17 residues. With 3 bases removed from V and 0 bases from J, the gap between germline ends came to 17 bases. The CDR3 sequence: CASSLGGATEYQETQYF. The CDR3 bases are TGTGCCAGCAGTTTGGGTGGGGCAACCGAGTACCAAGAGACCCAGTACTTC.

The rearrangement links TRBV18 to TRBJ2-7; TRBD2 matches 9 bases. With 2 bases clipped from V and 2 bases from J, the junction kept 1 base outside the gene matches. Germline V gene sequence: CDR1 KGHSH, CDR2 LQKENI. CDR3 length equals 14 residues. The CDR3 DNA sequence: TGTGCCAGCTCACCAGCGGGAGGGCCCTACGAGCAGTACTTC. Protein product: CASSPAGGPYEQYF.

The chain recombines TRBV11-3 with TRBJ2-1, with 13 bases matching TRBD2. The CDR3 has 16 amino acids. Germline V gives CDR1 SGHNT, CDR2 YENEEA. Unmatched junction bases numbered 10, after V lost 5 bases and J lost 9 bases. The CDR3 DNA sequence: TGTGCCAGCAGCCCCCCGGGACTAGCGGGAAAAAGTGAGCAGTTCTTC. Protein sequence: CASSPPGLAGKSEQFF.

The rearrangement uses TRBV7-9 and TRBJ2-1; a possible D gene is TRBD2 (6 bases). The CDR3 has 15 residues. Deletions cut 7 bases from V and 10 bases from J, with 23 bases between. Germline assignment: CDR1 SEHNR and CDR2 FQNEAQ (reference sequence). CDR3 nucleotide sequence: TGTGCCAGCACCCGAGCCCCCCCGCGGGGTGGGGAGCAGTTCTTC. Encoded protein: CASTRAPPRGGEQFF.

The chain uses TRBV5-1 and TRBJ2-5; 8 nucleotides align to TRBD1. V lost 3 bases, J lost 5 bases, and 12 bases stayed unmatched. CDR1 is SGHRS and CDR2 is YFSETQ in the germline V gene. The CDR3 runs to 16 residues. The CDR3 region is CASSWPGQGRGETQYF. The DNA of the CDR3 is TGCGCCAGCAGCTGGCCCGGACAGGGTAGGGGTGAGACCCAGTACTTC.

V usage is TRBV7-9 and J usage is TRBJ1-2; D remains ambiguous. The germline V and J ends were trimmed by 5 bases and 8 bases, with 15 bases remaining between them. CDR1 and CDR2 from the germline V gene are SEHNR and FQNEAQ (reference sequence). The CDR3 is 13 amino acids. CDR3 residues: CASSLEGPGGYTF. DNA for the CDR3: TGTGCCAGCAGCCTGGAGGGCCCTGGGGGCTACACCTTC.

The V call is TRBV25-1, the J call TRBJ2-1; 10 bases are a match to TRBD2. Germline-derived CDR1 and CDR2 are MGHDK and SYGVNS. V lost 4 bases to trimming and J lost 7 bases; unmatched junction nucleotides: 10. The length of the CDR3 is 16 residues. The CDR3 loop reads CASSAPLAGDGNEQFF. Written as DNA, the CDR3 is TGTGCCAGCAGTGCCCCCCTAGCGGGAGACGGGAATGAGCAGTTCTTC.

V is TRBV5-1 and J is TRBJ2-7, with 14 bases fitting TRBD2. This CDR3 is 17 amino acids long. V lost 4 bases and J lost 2; bases outside the gene matches: 8. Germline V CDR1 and CDR2: SGHRS, YFSETQ. CDR3 residues: CASSPTGLAGGPYEQYF. CDR3 DNA: TGCGCCAGCAGCCCAACAGGACTAGCGGGAGGCCCCTACGAGCAGTACTTC. The variable domain in full, with the rest retrieved from reference TRBV5-1 and TRBJ2-7, is KAGVTQTPRYLIKTRGQQVTLSCSPISGHRSVSWYQQTPGQGLQFLFEYFSETQRNKGNFPGRFSGRQFSNSRSEMNVSTLELGDSALYLCASSPTGLAGGPYEQYFGPGTRLTVT.

The CDR3 reads CASSPQDRGEQYF. In nucleotides, the CDR3 is TGTGCCAGCTCACCACAAGACAGGGGAGAGCAGTACTTC. This chain connects TRBV18 to TRBJ2-7; TRBD1 matches 8 bases. In germline, CDR1 is KGHSH, CDR2 LQKENI. With 1 base clipped from V and 7 bases from J, the junction kept 3 bases outside the gene matches. The CDR3 length is 13 residues.

The CDR3 loop is CATRQGLHSGNTIYF. CDR3 nucleotide sequence: TGTGCCACCAGACAGGGGCTGCACTCTGGAAACACCATATATTTT. The rearrangement joins TRBV19 to TRBJ1-3; 8 bases line up with TRBD1. The trim removed 10 bases at V and 0 bases at J, leaving 8 bases unmatched. This CDR3 region has 15 residues. The V gene's germline CDR1 is LNHDA and CDR2 SQIVND (reference sequence).